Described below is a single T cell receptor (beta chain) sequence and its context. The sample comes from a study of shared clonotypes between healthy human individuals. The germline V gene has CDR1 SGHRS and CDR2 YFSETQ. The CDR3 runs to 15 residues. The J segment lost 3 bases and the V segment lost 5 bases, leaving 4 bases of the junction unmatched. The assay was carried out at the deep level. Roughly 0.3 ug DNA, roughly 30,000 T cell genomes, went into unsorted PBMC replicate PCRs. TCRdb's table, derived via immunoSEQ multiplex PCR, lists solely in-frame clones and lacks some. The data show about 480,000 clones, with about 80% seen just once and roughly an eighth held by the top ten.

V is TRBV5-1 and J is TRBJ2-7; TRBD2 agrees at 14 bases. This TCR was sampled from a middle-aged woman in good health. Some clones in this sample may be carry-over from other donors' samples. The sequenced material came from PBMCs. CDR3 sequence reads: CASSRGLAGDYEQYF. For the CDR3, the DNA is TGCGCCAGCAGTCGGGGACTAGCGGGAGACTACGAGCAGTACTTC.